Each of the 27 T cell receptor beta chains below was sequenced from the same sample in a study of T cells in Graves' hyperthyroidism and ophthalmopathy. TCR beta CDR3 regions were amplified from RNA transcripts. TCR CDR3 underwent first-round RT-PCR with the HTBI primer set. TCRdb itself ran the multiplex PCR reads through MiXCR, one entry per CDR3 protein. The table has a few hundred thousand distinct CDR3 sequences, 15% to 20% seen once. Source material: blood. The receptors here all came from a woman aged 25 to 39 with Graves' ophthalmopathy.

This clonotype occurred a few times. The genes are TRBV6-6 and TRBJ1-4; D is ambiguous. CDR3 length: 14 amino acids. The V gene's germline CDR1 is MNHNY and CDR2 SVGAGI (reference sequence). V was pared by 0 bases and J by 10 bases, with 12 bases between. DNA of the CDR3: TGTGCCAGCAGTTACTCGATGGCCTTTGGAAAACTGTTTTTT. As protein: CASSYSMAFGKLFF.

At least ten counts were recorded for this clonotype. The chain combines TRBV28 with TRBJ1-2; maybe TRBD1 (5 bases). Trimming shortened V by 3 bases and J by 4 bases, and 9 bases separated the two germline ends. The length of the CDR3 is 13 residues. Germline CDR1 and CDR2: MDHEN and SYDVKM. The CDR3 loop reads CASSFQGAYGYTF. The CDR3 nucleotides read TGTGCCAGCAGTTTTCAGGGTGCCTATGGCTACACCTTC.

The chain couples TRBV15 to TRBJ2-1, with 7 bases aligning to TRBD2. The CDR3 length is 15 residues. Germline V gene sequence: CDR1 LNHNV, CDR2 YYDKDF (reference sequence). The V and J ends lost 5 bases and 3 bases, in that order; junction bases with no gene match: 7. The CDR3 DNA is TGTGCCACCAGCCAAAGCGGGAACCACTACAATGAGCAGTTCTTC. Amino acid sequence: CATSQSGNHYNEQFF.

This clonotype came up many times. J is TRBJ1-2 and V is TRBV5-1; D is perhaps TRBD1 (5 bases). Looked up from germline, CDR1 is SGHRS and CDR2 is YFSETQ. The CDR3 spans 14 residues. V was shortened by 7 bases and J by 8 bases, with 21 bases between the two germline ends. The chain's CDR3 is CASAMGTGLGGYTF. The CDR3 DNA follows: TGCGCCAGCGCAATGGGGACGGGACTCGGAGGCTACACCTTC.

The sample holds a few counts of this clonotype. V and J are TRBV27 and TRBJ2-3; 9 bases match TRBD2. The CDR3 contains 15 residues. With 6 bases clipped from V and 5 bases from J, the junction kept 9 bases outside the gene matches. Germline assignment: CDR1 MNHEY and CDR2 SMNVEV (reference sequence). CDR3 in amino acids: CASSPRAGGVDTQYF. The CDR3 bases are TGTGCCAGCAGCCCTCGAGCGGGAGGAGTAGATACGCAGTATTTT.

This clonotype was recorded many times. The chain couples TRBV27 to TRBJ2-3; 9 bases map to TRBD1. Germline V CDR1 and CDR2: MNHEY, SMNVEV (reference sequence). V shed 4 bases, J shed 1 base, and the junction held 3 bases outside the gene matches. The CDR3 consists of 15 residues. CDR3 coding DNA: TGTGCCAGCAGTTGGGGGACAGGGCGCACAGATACGCAGTATTTT. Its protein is CASSWGTGRTDTQYF.

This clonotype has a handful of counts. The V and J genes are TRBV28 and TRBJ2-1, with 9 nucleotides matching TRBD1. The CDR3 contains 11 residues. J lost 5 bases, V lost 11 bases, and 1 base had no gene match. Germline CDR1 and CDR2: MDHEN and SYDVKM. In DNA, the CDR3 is TGTGCCGGACAGGGGAACAATGAGCAGTTCTTC. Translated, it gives CAGQGNNEQFF.

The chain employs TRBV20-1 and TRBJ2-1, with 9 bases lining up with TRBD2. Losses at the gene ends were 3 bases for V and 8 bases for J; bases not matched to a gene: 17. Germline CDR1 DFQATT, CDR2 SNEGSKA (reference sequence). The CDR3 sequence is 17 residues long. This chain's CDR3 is CSASLISGGRDLDEQFF. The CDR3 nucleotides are TGCAGTGCTAGCCTAATCAGCGGGGGGCGGGATTTAGATGAGCAGTTCTTC.

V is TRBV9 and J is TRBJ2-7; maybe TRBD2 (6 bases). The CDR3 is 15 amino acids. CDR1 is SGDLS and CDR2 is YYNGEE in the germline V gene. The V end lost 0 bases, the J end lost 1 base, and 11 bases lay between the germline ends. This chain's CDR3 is CASSVGGGWSYEQYF. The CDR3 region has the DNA TGTGCCAGCAGCGTAGGTGGAGGGTGGTCCTACGAGCAGTACTTC.

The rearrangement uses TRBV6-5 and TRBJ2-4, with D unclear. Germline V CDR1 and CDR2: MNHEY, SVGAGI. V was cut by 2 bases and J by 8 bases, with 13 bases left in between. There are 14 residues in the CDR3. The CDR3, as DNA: TGTGCCAGCAGTTACGTGGCCACTAAGGACATTCAGTACTTC. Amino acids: CASSYVATKDIQYF.

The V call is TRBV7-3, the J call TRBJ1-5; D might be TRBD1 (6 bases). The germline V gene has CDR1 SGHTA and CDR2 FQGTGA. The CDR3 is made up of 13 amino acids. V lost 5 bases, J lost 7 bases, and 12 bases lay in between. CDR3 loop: CASSERGGQPQHF. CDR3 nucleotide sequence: TGTGCCAGCAGCGAAAGGGGGGGCCAGCCCCAGCATTTT.

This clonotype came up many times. CDR3 protein: CASSLGETGGEAFF. As DNA, the CDR3 is TGCGCCAGCAGCTTGGGAGAAACAGGGGGCGAGGCTTTCTTT. J is TRBJ1-1 and V is TRBV5-1, with TRBD1 identical over 9 bases. There are 14 residues in the CDR3. Trimming at V came to 0 bases and at J to 11 bases, leaving 8 bases not matched to a gene. Germline CDR1 reads SGHRS; CDR2 reads YFSETQ.

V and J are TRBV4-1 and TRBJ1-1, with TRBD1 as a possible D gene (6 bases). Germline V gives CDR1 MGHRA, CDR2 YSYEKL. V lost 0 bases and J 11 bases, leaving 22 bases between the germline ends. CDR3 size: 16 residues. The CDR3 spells CASSQESGAPTRRAFF. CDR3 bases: TGCGCCAGCAGCCAAGAGTCGGGGGCCCCAACGCGACGGGCTTTCTTT.

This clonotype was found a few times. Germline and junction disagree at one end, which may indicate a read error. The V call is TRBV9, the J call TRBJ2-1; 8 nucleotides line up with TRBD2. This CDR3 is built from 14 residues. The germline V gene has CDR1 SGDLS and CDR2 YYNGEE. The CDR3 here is CASSVGWAGGEQSF. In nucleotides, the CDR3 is TGTGCCAGCAGCGTAGGGTGGGCGGGAGGTGAGCAGTCCTTC.

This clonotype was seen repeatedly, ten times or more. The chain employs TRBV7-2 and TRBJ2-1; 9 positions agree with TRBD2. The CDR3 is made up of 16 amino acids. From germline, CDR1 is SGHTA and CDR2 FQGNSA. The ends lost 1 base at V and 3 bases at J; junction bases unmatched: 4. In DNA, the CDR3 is TGTGCCAGCAGCTTAGTACGACTAGCGGTCTACAATGAGCAGTTCTTC. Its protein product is CASSLVRLAVYNEQFF. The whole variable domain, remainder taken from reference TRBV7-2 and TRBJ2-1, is GAGVSQSPSNKVTEKGKDVELRCDPISGHTALYWYRQSLGQGLEFLIYFQGNSAPDKSGLPSDRFSAERTGGSVSTLTIQRTQQEDSAVYLCASSLVRLAVYNEQFFGPGTRLTVL.

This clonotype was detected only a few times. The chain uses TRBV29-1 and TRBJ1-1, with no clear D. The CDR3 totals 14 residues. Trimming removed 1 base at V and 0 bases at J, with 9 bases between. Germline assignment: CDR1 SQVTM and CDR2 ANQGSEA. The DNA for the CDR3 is TGCAGCGTTGAAGGAAGTTTTTTGAACACTGAAGCTTTCTTT. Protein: CSVEGSFLNTEAFF.

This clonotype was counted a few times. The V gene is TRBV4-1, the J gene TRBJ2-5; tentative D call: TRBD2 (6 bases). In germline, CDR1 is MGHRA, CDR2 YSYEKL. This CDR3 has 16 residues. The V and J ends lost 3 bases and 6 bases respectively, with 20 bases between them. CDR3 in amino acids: CASSHPVGGARKTQYF. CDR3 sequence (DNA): TGCGCCAGCAGCCACCCCGTCGGGGGAGCTAGGAAGACCCAGTACTTC.

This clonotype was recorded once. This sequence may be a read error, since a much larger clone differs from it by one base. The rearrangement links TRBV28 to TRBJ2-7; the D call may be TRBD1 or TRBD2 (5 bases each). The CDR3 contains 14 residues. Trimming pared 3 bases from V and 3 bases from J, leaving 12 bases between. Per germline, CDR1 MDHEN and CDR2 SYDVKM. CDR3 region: CASSFEGSLYEQYF. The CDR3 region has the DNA TGTGCCAGCAGTTTTGAGGGGAGCCTCTACGAGCAGTACTTC.

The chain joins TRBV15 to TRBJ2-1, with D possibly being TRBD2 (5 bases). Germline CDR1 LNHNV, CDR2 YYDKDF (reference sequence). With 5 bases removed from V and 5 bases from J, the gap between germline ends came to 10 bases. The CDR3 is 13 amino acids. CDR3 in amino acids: CATSGSGNNEQFF. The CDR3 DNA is TGTGCCACCAGCGGAAGCGGCAACAATGAGCAGTTCTTC.

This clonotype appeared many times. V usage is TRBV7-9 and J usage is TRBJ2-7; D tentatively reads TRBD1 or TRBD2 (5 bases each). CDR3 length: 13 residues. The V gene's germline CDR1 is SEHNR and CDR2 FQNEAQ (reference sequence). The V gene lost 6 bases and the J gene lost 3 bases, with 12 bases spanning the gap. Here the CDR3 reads CASSLGPIYEQYF. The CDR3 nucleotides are TGTGCCAGCAGTCTGGGACCGATCTACGAGCAGTACTTC.

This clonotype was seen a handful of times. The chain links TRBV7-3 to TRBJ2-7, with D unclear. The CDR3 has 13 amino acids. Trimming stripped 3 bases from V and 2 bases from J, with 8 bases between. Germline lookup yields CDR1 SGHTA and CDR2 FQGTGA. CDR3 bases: TGTGCCAGCAGCTTTAGCACAACCTACGAGCAGTACTTC. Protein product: CASSFSTTYEQYF.

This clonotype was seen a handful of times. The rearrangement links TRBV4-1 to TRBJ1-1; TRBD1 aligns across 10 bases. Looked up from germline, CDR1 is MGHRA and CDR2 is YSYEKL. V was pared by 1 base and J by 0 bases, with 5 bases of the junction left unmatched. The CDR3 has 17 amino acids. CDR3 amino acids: CASSQGGTGVLNTEAFF. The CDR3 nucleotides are TGCGCCAGCAGCCAAGGTGGGACAGGGGTCCTGAACACTGAAGCTTTCTTT.

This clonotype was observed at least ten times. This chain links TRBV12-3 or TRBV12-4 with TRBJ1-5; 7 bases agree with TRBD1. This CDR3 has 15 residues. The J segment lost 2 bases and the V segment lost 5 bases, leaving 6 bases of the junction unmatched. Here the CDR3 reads CASSVDRARNQPQHF. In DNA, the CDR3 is TGTGCCAGCAGTGTAGACAGGGCTCGCAATCAGCCCCAGCATTTT.

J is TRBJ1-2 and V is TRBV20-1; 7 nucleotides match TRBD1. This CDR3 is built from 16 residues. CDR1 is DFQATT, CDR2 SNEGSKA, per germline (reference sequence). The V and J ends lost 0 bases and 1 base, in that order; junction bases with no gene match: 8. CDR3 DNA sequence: TGCAGTGCTAGAGAGGACAGGCGGACTTTTAACTATGGCTACACCTTC. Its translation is CSAREDRRTFNYGYTF.

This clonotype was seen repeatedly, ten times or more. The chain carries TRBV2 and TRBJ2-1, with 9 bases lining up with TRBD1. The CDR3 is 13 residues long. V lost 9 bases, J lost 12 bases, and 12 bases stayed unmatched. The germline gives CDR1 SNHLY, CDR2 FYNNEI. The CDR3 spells CARRDRDQAGQFF. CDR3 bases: TGTGCCAGACGGGACAGGGACCAAGCGGGGCAGTTCTTC.

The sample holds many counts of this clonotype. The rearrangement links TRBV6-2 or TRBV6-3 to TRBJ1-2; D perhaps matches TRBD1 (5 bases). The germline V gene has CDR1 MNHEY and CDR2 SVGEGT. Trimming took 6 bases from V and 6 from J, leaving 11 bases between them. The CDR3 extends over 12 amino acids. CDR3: CASRQGGDGYTF. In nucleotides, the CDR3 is TGTGCCAGCAGACAAGGAGGGGATGGCTACACCTTC.

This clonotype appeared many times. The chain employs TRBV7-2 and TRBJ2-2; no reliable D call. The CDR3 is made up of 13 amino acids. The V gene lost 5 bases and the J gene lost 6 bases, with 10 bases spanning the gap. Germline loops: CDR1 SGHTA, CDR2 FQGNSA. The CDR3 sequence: CASSKTEPGELFF. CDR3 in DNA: TGTGCCAGCAGCAAGACCGAGCCCGGGGAGCTGTTTTTT.